Listed here are 18 T cell receptor beta chains from one sample, sequenced in a study of cytomegalovirus exposure and HLA in healthy donors. The protocol was immunoSEQ multiplex PCR, while the TCRdb copy is restricted to in-frame clones and leaves out a portion. The table includes about 92,000 clones, approximately 93% detected once. The specimen was PBMCs. The origin of the receptors is a woman aged 25 to 39 in good health and CMV-seropositive.

The chain uses TRBV30 and TRBJ2-5; a possible D gene is TRBD2 (5 bases). With 2 bases removed from V and 7 bases from J, the gap between germline ends came to 14 bases. CDR3 length equals 13 residues. The germline V gene encodes CDR1 GTSNPN and CDR2 SVGIG (reference sequence). Here the CDR3 DNA reads TGTGCCTGGAGTCAAGGCGGGTTAGGGACCCAGTACTTC. It yields the protein CAWSQGGLGTQYF.

The rearrangement joins TRBV6-6 to TRBJ2-5; the D gene is possibly TRBD2 (5 bases). This CDR3 is built from 14 residues. Germline V gene data show CDR1 as MNHNY and CDR2 as SVGAGI (reference sequence). The V and J ends lost 6 bases and 7 bases respectively, with 18 bases between them. CDR3 coding DNA: TGTGCCAGCAGCCACGAGGCTAGCCTGGCGACCCAGTACTTC. Its protein product is CASSHEASLATQYF.

J is TRBJ2-6 and V is TRBV27; D ambiguous. The CDR3 runs to 15 residues. V gave up 2 bases and J gave up 0 bases, with 5 bases separating them. In germline, CDR1 is MNHEY, CDR2 SMNVEV (reference sequence). The CDR3 sequence is CASSLESSGANVLTF. The CDR3 coding sequence is TGTGCCAGCAGTTTAGAGAGCTCTGGGGCCAACGTCCTGACTTTC.

This clone was observed once. The rearrangement links TRBV13 to TRBJ2-5; weak D call: TRBD2 (5 bases). Germline CDR1 reads PRHDT; CDR2 reads FYEKMQ (reference sequence). V was cut by 5 bases and J by 5 bases, with 27 bases left in between. This CDR3 spans 18 amino acids. The CDR3 DNA is TGTGCCAGCAGCGGCTGGGTCCTGGGGAGCCTCTCCGTTGAGACCCAGTACTTC. Amino acids: CASSGWVLGSLSVETQYF.

The V gene is TRBV10-1, the J gene TRBJ2-7; 8 bases line up with TRBD1. After removal of 4 bases from V and 4 bases from J, the junction contained 3 bases not matched to a gene. Germline assignment: CDR1 WNHNN and CDR2 SYGVQD (reference sequence). The CDR3 runs 13 residues. CDR3 DNA: TGCGCCAGCAGTGGCGGGACAGGATACGAGCAGTACTTC. It translates to CASSGGTGYEQYF.

CDR3 loop: CASSFQGARLYF. For the CDR3, the DNA is TGTGCCAGCAGTTTTCAGGGGGCGCGGTTATACTTC. The V gene is TRBV28, the J gene TRBJ2-4; 8 bases match TRBD1. CDR3 length equals 12 residues. Trimming took 3 bases from V and 16 from J; bases not matched to a gene: 8. Germline loops: CDR1 MDHEN, CDR2 SYDVKM.

The chain carries TRBV28 and TRBJ1-2; D may be TRBD1 (6 bases). The CDR3 is made up of 14 amino acids. CDR1 is MDHEN and CDR2 is SYDVKM in the germline V gene. Trimming stripped 6 bases from V and 4 bases from J, with 15 bases between. The CDR3 DNA reads as TGTGCCAGCAGCCGAGGTGGACAGCCCTATGGCTACACCTTC. Translated, it gives CASSRGGQPYGYTF.

This clone appeared a single time. J is TRBJ1-2 and V is TRBV15; 7 bases align to TRBD1. CDR1 and CDR2 from the germline V gene are LNHNV and YYDKDF (reference sequence). J lost 8 bases, V lost 1 base, and 7 bases had no gene match. The CDR3 sequence is 14 residues long. The CDR3 DNA reads as TGTGCCACCAGCAGAGGACAGGGTTGGGGAGGCTACACCTTC. Amino acid sequence: CATSRGQGWGGYTF.

The genes are TRBV20-1 and TRBJ1-2; D remains unclear. CDR3 length: 10 residues. Germline CDR1 is DFQATT and CDR2 is SNEGSKA (reference sequence). V dropped 6 bases and J dropped 5 bases, with 7 bases sitting between them. CDR3 sequence (DNA): TGCAGTGCGCCCGGGTATGGCTACACCTTC. Its translation: CSAPGYGYTF.

The sample holds one count of this clone. The CDR3 spells CASRPTSRVEQYF. CDR3 in DNA: TGTGCCAGCAGACCTACGTCCAGGGTTGAACAGTACTTC. The chain has TRBV7-2 and TRBJ2-7, with D possibly matching TRBD1 (5 bases). The CDR3 runs to 13 residues. Trimming removed 6 bases from V and 10 bases from J, with 19 bases in between. Germline V gene lookup returns CDR1 SGHTA and CDR2 FQGNSA. Looking up the rest from reference TRBV7-2 and TRBJ2-7 gives the full variable domain: GAGVSQSPSNKVTEKGKDVELRCDPISGHTALYWYRQSLGQGLEFLIYFQGNSAPDKSGLPSDRFSAERTGGSVSTLTIQRTQQEDSAVYLCASRPTSRVEQYFGPGTRLTVT.

The chain has TRBV6-6 and TRBJ2-7; 11 bases fit TRBD2. From germline, CDR1 is MNHNY and CDR2 SVGAGI (reference sequence). This CDR3 contains 14 residues. The trim removed 5 bases at V and 4 bases at J, leaving 4 bases unmatched. CDR3 nucleotide sequence: TGTGCCAGCAGTCAGGGACTAGCGGCTTACGAGCAGTACTTC. Its protein is CASSQGLAAYEQYF.

This clone was recorded only once. This chain links TRBV9 with TRBJ2-3, with 7 bases lining up with TRBD1. The CDR3 contains 15 residues. From germline, CDR1 is SGDLS and CDR2 YYNGEE. Trimming cost V 2 bases and J 2 bases; bases outside gene matches: 5. The chain's CDR3 is CASSVEGAITDTQYF. In nucleotides, the CDR3 is TGTGCCAGCAGCGTCGAGGGGGCTATCACAGATACGCAGTATTTT.

The chain joins TRBV7-3 to TRBJ2-1; 12 bases fit TRBD2. Trimming cost V 5 bases and J 5 bases; bases outside gene matches: 13. CDR3 length: 18 residues. CDR1 and CDR2 (germline): SGHTA, FQGTGA. CDR3 region: CASSTHHRTSGNNNEQFF. The CDR3 nucleotides read TGTGCCAGCAGCACCCACCACCGGACTAGCGGGAACAACAATGAGCAGTTCTTC.

The rearrangement joins TRBV18 to TRBJ1-3; no firm D call. Trimming removed 4 bases from V and 5 bases from J, with 12 bases in between. CDR3 size: 14 residues. The germline CDR1 and CDR2 sequences are KGHSH and LQKENI. CDR3: CASSQPARRNTIYF. The CDR3 nucleotides read TGTGCCAGCTCACAACCGGCCAGAAGAAACACCATATATTTT.

DNA of the CDR3: TGTGCCTGGAGTGTAGTGAGTGGCTACACCTTC. Translating gives CAWSVVSGYTF. The chain joins TRBV30 to TRBJ1-2; D is undetermined. Trimming pared 0 bases from V and 7 bases from J, leaving 6 bases between. Germline lookup yields CDR1 GTSNPN and CDR2 SVGIG (reference sequence). There are 11 residues in the CDR3.

This clone has a single count. The chain recombines TRBV7-2 with TRBJ2-1; 9 bases fit TRBD2. The germline CDR1 and CDR2 sequences are SGHTA and FQGNSA. V trimming: 5 bases; J trimming: 0 bases; junction bases outside the gene matches: 11. This CDR3 contains 18 residues. For the CDR3, the DNA is TGTGCCAGCAGCCTAAGGACTAGCGCTCTCATCTCCTACAATGAGCAGTTCTTC. Encoded protein: CASSLRTSALISYNEQFF.

The V and J genes are TRBV9 and TRBJ2-5; 9 nucleotides match TRBD1. This CDR3 comprises 16 residues. The germline V gene has CDR1 SGDLS and CDR2 YYNGEE. V was clipped by 3 bases and J by 1 base; unmatched bases: 7. In DNA form, the CDR3 reads TGTGCCAGCAGCGCCAAGACAGGGGGAACCCAAGAGACCCAGTACTTC. It translates to CASSAKTGGTQETQYF.

The chain combines TRBV5-6 with TRBJ1-4; 10 nucleotides match TRBD1. This CDR3 comprises 16 residues. In germline, CDR1 is SGHDT, CDR2 YYEEEE. V dropped 1 base and J dropped 2; count of bases not matched to a gene: 2. CDR3 in amino acids: CASSLRQGATNEKLFF. The CDR3 DNA reads as TGTGCCAGCAGCTTGAGACAGGGGGCGACTAATGAAAAACTGTTTTTT.